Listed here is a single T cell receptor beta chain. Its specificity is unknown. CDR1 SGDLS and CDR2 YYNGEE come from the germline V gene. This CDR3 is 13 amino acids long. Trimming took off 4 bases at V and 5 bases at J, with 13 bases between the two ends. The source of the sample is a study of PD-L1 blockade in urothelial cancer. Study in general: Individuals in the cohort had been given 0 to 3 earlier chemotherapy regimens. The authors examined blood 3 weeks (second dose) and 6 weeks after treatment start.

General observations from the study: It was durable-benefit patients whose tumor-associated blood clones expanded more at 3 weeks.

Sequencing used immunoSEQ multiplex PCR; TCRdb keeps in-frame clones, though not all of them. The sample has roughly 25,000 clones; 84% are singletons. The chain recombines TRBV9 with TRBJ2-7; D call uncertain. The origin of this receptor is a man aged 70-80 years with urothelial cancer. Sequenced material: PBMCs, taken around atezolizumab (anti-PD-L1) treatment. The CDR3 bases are TGTGCCAGCAGCTTCTCGGCCGCGGACGAGCAGTACTTC. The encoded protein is CASSFSAADEQYF.